These 15 T cell receptor beta chains were sequenced from one sample in a study of blood T cell repertoires in COVID-19. The data were produced by immunoSEQ multiplex PCR, yet TCRdb's version contains in-frame clones alone and is incomplete. The sample consists of 200,000 to 250,000 clones, about 79% of them appearing once. Sequences were obtained from peripheral blood. The origin of the receptors is a man in his fifties with active or convalescent COVID-19.

In this sample, this clone turned up once. The rearrangement links TRBV4-3 to TRBJ2-3; 10 bases agree with TRBD2. CDR3 length: 17 amino acids. J was trimmed by 3 bases and V by 3 bases; bases with no gene match: 9. Germline V gene lookup returns CDR1 LGHNA and CDR2 YSLEER. The CDR3 loop reads CASSQSPAGGLTDTQYF. Written as DNA, the CDR3 is TGCGCCAGCAGCCAGTCTCCAGCGGGGGGGCTTACAGATACGCAGTATTTT.

This clone was detected a few times. The V call is TRBV28, the J call TRBJ2-3, with D tentatively TRBD1 (5 bases). The CDR3 contains 13 residues. V was pared by 6 bases and J by 6 bases, with 13 bases between. Germline-derived CDR1 and CDR2 are MDHEN and SYDVKM. The CDR3 loop reads CASRGRLEDTQYF. In DNA, the CDR3 is TGTGCCAGCAGGGGGCGATTAGAGGATACGCAGTATTTT.

The chain carries TRBV10-2 and TRBJ2-5; no firm D call. Germline values: CDR1 WSHSY, CDR2 SAAADI. This CDR3 comprises 14 residues. V shed 0 bases and J shed 2 bases, with 7 bases lying between them. For the CDR3, the DNA is TGCGCCAGCAGTGAGTCGGGCAGTCAAGAGACCCAGTACTTC. As protein: CASSESGSQETQYF.

The chain has TRBV15 and TRBJ1-1; the D gene is possibly TRBD1 (5 bases). Germline CDR1 and CDR2: LNHNV and YYDKDF (reference sequence). The CDR3 has 15 residues. V was clipped by 3 bases and J by 3 bases, with 14 bases between them. CDR3 loop: CATSSLLGGYTEAFF. DNA for the CDR3: TGTGCCACCAGCAGCCTCCTGGGGGGGTACACTGAAGCTTTCTTT.

This clone was picked up one time. This sequence joins TRBV4-1 and TRBJ2-2; 7 nucleotides align to TRBD1. Germline CDR1 MGHRA, CDR2 YSYEKL. The CDR3 is made up of 16 amino acids. J was trimmed by 1 base and V by 4 bases; bases with no gene match: 6. DNA for the CDR3: TGCGCCAGCAGCCGGGGACAGTCCCTGAACACCGGGGAGCTGTTTTTT. Translation: CASSRGQSLNTGELFF.

V usage is TRBV29-1 and J usage is TRBJ2-7; 11 bases fit TRBD2. The CDR3 extends over 13 amino acids. Germline trimming cut 6 bases from V and 3 bases from J; bases unmatched to any gene: 4. The germline V gene has CDR1 SQVTM and CDR2 ANQGSEA. The CDR3 protein is CSVVGTSGYEQYF. CDR3 nucleotides: TGCAGCGTGGTCGGGACTAGCGGCTACGAGCAGTACTTC.

In its sample, this clone was seen once. The chain links TRBV5-1 to TRBJ1-4, with TRBD1 matching 7 bases. The CDR3 has 14 residues. J lost 5 bases, V lost 5 bases, and 6 bases had no gene match. The germline V gene has CDR1 SGHRS and CDR2 YFSETQ. The CDR3 nucleotides read TGCGCCAGCAGGGCAGGGGGAAAGAATGAAAAACTGTTTTTT. It is translated as CASRAGGKNEKLFF.

The chain combines TRBV2 with TRBJ2-3; the match to TRBD2 covers 11 bases. The germline V gene encodes CDR1 SNHLY and CDR2 FYNNEI. Trimming removed 4 bases from V and 0 bases from J; junction bases left unmatched: 12. The CDR3 length is 19 residues. The CDR3 nucleotides are TGTGCCAGCAGTGGAAAAATGACTAGCGGGATCCGGAGCACAGATACGCAGTATTTT. Amino acid sequence: CASSGKMTSGIRSTDTQYF. The full variable domain, completed using reference TRBV2 and TRBJ2-3, is EPEVTQTPSHQVTQMGQEVILRCVPISNHLYFYWYRQILGQKVEFLVSFYNNEISEKSEIFDDQFSVERPDGSNFTLKIRSTKLEDSAMYFCASSGKMTSGIRSTDTQYFGPGTRLTVL.

The rearrangement links TRBV1 to TRBJ2-1; the table's D call of TRBD2 was not tested on the DNA. TRBV1 is recorded as a pseudogene. CDR3 length: 17 amino acids. DNA for the CDR3: TGCACCAGCATCACCCCGACTAGCGGAGCTTCCTACAATGAGCAGTTCTTC. Its protein is CTSITPTSGASYNEQFF.

The V gene is TRBV12-3 or TRBV12-4, the J gene TRBJ2-7; D is ambiguous. The CDR3 length is 11 residues. Trimming removed 10 bases at V and 3 bases at J, with 10 bases between. The CDR3 sequence: CATGLGYEQYF. The CDR3 DNA sequence: TGTGCCACCGGGTTGGGCTACGAGCAGTACTTC.

The gene calls are TRBV2 and TRBJ2-7; D uncertain. Germline V lookup: CDR1 SNHLY, CDR2 FYNNEI. V gave up 4 bases and J gave up 0 bases, with 7 bases separating them. This CDR3 spans 13 amino acids. The CDR3, as DNA: TGTGCCAGCAGTGGTACGGGCTCCTACGAGCAGTACGTC. Translating gives CASSGTGSYEQYV.

The chain joins TRBV29-1 to TRBJ1-2; no firm D call. The V end was cut by 6 bases, the J end by 0 bases, with 17 bases between. CDR1 and CDR2 from the germline V gene are SQVTM and ANQGSEA. The CDR3 extends over 15 amino acids. CDR3 DNA sequence: TGCAGCGTGGGGAGCAGGCTAGCCGCTAACTATGGCTACACCTTC. Residues: CSVGSRLAANYGYTF.

J is TRBJ1-3 and V is TRBV5-1, with a possible D match to TRBD1 (6 bases). The germline V and J ends were trimmed by 0 bases and 0 bases, with 10 bases remaining between them. CDR1 is SGHRS, CDR2 YFSETQ, per germline. The CDR3 has 16 residues. As DNA, the CDR3 is TGCGCCAGCAGCTTGGGACAGGACCTCTCTGGAAACACCATATATTTT. The encoded protein is CASSLGQDLSGNTIYF.

This chain links TRBV7-2 with TRBJ2-3; D call uncertain. The CDR3 covers 13 residues. Trimming took off 3 bases at V and 6 bases at J, with 10 bases between the two ends. Germline values: CDR1 SGHTA, CDR2 FQGNSA. CDR3 protein: CASSFGPADTQYF. CDR3 in DNA: TGTGCCAGCAGCTTCGGTCCTGCGGATACGCAGTATTTT. Variable domain in full (rest from reference TRBV7-2 and TRBJ2-3): GAGVSQSPSNKVTEKGKDVELRCDPISGHTALYWYRQSLGQGLEFLIYFQGNSAPDKSGLPSDRFSAERTGGSVSTLTIQRTQQEDSAVYLCASSFGPADTQYFGPGTRLTVL.

This chain uses TRBV2 with TRBJ2-3; 8 bases agree with TRBD1. The CDR3 length is 14 residues. V lost 1 base, J lost 4 bases, and 1 base stayed unmatched. Per the germline V gene, CDR1 is SNHLY and CDR2 is FYNNEI. This chain's CDR3 is CASSEGRGPDTQYF. The CDR3 DNA follows: TGTGCCAGCAGTGAAGGCAGGGGGCCAGATACGCAGTATTTT.